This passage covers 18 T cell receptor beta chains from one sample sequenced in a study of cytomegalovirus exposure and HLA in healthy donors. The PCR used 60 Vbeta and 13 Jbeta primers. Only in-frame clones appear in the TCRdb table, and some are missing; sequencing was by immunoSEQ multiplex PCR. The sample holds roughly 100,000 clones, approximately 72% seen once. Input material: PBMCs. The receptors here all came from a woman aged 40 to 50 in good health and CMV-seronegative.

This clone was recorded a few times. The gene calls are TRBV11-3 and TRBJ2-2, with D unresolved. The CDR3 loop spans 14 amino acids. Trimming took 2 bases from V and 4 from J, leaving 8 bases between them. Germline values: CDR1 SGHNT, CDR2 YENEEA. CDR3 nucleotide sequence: TGTGCCAGCAGCTTAAATCATCCCACCGGGGAGCTGTTTTTT. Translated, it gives CASSLNHPTGELFF.

The CDR3 coding sequence is TGTGCCAGCAGCGTAGCCGGTCGGAGAATAGCGGGTCAGCCCCAGCATTTT. Its protein product is CASSVAGRRIAGQPQHF. V is TRBV9 and J is TRBJ1-5; D unclear. Germline CDR1 SGDLS, CDR2 YYNGEE. CDR3 size: 17 residues. V lost 0 bases, J lost 6 bases, and 19 bases lay in between.

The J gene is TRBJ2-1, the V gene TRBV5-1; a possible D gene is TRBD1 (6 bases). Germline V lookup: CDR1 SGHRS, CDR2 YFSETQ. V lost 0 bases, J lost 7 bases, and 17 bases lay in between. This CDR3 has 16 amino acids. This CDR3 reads CASSLAGQSFGNEQFF. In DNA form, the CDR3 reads TGCGCCAGCAGCTTGGCCGGACAGTCCTTTGGAAATGAGCAGTTCTTC.

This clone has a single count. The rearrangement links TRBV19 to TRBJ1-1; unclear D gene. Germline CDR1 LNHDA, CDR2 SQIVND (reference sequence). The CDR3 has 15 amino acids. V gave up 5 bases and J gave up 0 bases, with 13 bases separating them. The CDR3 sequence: CASSLLTRMNTEAFF. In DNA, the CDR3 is TGTGCCAGTAGTTTGTTAACACGAATGAACACTGAAGCTTTCTTT. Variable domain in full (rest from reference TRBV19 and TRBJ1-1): DGGITQSPKYLFRKEGQNVTLSCEQNLNHDAMYWYRQDPGQGLRLIYYSQIVNDFQKGDIAEGYSVSREKKESFPLTVTSAQKNPTAFYLCASSLLTRMNTEAFFGQGTRLTVV.

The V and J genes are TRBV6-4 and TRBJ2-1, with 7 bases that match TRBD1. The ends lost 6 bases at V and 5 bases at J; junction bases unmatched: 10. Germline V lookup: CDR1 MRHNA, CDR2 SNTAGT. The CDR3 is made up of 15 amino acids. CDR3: CASSPDRARNNEQFF. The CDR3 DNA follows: TGTGCCAGCAGCCCCGACAGGGCCCGGAACAATGAGCAGTTCTTC.

CDR3 loop: CASKQGVQGYGYTF. For the CDR3, the DNA is TGTGCCAGCAAACAGGGGGTCCAGGGCTATGGCTACACCTTC. The V call is TRBV27, the J call TRBJ1-2; 8 bases line up with TRBD1. V lost 7 bases and J lost 4; bases outside the gene matches: 8. Germline assignment: CDR1 MNHEY and CDR2 SMNVEV (reference sequence). The CDR3 loop spans 14 amino acids.

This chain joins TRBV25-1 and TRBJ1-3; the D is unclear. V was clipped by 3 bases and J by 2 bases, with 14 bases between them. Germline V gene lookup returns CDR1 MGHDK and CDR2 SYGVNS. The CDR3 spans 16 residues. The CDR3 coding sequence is TGTGCCAGCAGTGATATGGGCGAAGTGGCTGGAAACACCATATATTTT. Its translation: CASSDMGEVAGNTIYF. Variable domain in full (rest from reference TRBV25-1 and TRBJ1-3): EADIYQTPRYLVIGTGKKITLECSQTMGHDKMYWYQQDPGMELHLIHYSYGVNSTEKGDLSSESTVSRIRTEHFPLTLESARPSHTSQYLCASSDMGEVAGNTIYFGEGSWLTVV.

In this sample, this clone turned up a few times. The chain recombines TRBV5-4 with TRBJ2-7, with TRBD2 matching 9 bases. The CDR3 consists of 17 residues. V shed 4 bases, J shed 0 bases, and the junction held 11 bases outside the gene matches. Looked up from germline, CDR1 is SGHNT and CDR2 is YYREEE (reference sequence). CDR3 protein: CASSPGTSHPSSYEQYF. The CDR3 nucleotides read TGTGCCAGCAGCCCCGGGACTAGCCACCCTAGCTCCTACGAGCAGTACTTC.

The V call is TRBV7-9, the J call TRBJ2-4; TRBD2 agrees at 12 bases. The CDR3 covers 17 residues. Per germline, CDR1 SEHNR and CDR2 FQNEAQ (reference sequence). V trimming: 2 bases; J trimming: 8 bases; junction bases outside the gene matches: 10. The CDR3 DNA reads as TGTGCCAGCAGCTTACTAGCGGGAGGGAATGGTAGAGACATTCAGTACTTC. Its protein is CASSLLAGGNGRDIQYF.

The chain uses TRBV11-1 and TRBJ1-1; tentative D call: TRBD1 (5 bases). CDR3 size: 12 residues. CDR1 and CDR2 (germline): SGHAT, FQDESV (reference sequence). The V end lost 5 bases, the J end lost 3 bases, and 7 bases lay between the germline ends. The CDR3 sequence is CASSPGYTEAFF. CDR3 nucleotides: TGTGCCAGCAGCCCAGGGTACACTGAAGCTTTCTTT.

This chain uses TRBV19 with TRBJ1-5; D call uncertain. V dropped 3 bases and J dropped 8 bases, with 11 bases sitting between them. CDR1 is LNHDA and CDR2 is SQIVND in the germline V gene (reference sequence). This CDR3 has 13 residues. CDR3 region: CASSIPRVEPQHF. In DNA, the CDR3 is TGTGCCAGTAGTATCCCCCGGGTGGAGCCCCAGCATTTT.

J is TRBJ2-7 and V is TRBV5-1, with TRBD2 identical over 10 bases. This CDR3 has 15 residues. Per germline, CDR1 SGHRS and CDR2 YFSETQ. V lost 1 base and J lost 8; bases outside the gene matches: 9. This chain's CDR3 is CASSLSASGSYKQYF. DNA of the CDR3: TGCGCCAGCAGCTTGTCCGCTAGCGGGAGTTATAAGCAGTACTTC.

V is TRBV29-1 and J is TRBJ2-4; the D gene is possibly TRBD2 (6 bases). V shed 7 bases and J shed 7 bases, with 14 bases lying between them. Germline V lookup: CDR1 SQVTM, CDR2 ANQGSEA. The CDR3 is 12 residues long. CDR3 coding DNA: TGCAGCGGACGGCTCGGGGGTAACATTCAGTACTTC. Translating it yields CSGRLGGNIQYF.

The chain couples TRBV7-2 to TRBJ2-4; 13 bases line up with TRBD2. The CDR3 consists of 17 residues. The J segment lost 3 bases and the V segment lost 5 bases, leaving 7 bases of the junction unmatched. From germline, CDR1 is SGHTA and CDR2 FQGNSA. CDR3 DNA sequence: TGTGCCAGCAGCCGAACTAGCGGGAGGGTTGGCAAAAACATTCAGTACTTC. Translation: CASSRTSGRVGKNIQYF. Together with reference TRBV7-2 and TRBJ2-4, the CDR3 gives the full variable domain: GAGVSQSPSNKVTEKGKDVELRCDPISGHTALYWYRQSLGQGLEFLIYFQGNSAPDKSGLPSDRFSAERTGGSVSTLTIQRTQQEDSAVYLCASSRTSGRVGKNIQYFGAGTRLSVL.

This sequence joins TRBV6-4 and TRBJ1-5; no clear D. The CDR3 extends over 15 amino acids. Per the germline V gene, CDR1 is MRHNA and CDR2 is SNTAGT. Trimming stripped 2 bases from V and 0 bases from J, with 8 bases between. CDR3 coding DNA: TGTGCCAGCAGTGACCCGGAGAATAGCAATCAGCCCCAGCATTTT. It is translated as CASSDPENSNQPQHF.

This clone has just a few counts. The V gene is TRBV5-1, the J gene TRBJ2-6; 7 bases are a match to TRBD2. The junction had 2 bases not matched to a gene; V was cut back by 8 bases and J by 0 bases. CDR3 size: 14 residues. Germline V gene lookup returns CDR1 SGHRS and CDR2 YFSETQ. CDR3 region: CASGEGSGANVLTF. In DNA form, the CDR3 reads TGCGCCAGTGGGGAGGGCTCTGGGGCCAACGTCCTGACTTTC.

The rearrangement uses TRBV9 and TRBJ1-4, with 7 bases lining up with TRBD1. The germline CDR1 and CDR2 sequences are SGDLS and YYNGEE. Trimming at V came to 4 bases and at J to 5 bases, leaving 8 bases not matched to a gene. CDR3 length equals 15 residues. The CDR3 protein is CASSYRQGQNEKLFF. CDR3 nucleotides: TGTGCCAGCAGCTACCGACAGGGCCAAAATGAAAAACTGTTTTTT.

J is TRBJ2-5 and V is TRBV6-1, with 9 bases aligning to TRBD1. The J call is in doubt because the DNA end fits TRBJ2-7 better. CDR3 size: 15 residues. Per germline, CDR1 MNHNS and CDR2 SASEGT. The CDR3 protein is CASRPMGTGPNEQYF. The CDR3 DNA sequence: TGTGCCAGCAGACCTATGGGGACAGGGCCCAACGAGCAGTACTTC.